The 8 T cell receptor beta chains presented below share a single source sample, sequenced in a study of response to subunit inactivated influenza vaccine. TCRdb reprocessed the RT-PCR reads with MiXCR, giving one entry per CDR3 protein. Altogether 800,000 or so distinct CDR3 sequences are present, 20% to 25% being singletons, with the ten largest covering about a tenth. The specimen comprised PBMCs from blood, sampled more than 4 days after vaccination. These receptors came from a man aged 45-60 years who received an inactivated influenza vaccine.

V usage is TRBV28 and J usage is TRBJ2-7; tentative D call: TRBD2 (5 bases). The V end was cut by 8 bases, the J end by 2 bases, with 19 bases between. This CDR3 is built from 15 residues. CDR1 is MDHEN and CDR2 is SYDVKM in the germline V gene. CDR3 in DNA: TGTGCCAGCGTGCTAATCCGGGGAATGACCTACGAGCAGTACTTC. Amino acid sequence: CASVLIRGMTYEQYF.

The rearrangement joins TRBV7-9 to TRBJ2-1; 7 nucleotides agree with TRBD2. With V trimmed by 1 base and J by 10 bases, 10 bases remained unmatched. Germline lookup yields CDR1 SEHNR and CDR2 FQNEAQ (reference sequence). The CDR3 has 15 residues. The CDR3 nucleotides read TGTGCCAGCAGCTTAGTGAGCGGGACCACGCCCGAGCAGTTCTTC. Residues: CASSLVSGTTPEQFF.

V usage is TRBV11-3 and J usage is TRBJ2-7, with TRBD2 matching 14 bases. The junction had 12 bases not matched to a gene; V was cut back by 5 bases and J by 6 bases. The CDR3 is 17 residues long. Germline V gene data show CDR1 as SGHNT and CDR2 as YENEEA. CDR3 residues: CASSPTSGGAADSEQYF. CDR3 bases: TGTGCCAGCAGCCCGACTAGCGGGGGGGCCGCTGATTCCGAGCAGTACTTC.

V gene TRBV7-2 combines with J gene TRBJ1-1; D unresolved. The CDR3 has 12 amino acids. V was cut by 3 bases and J by 8 bases, with 10 bases left in between. The germline gives CDR1 SGHTA, CDR2 FQGNSA. The chain's CDR3 is CASSFATTEAFF. CDR3 nucleotide sequence: TGTGCCAGCAGCTTCGCCACAACCGAAGCTTTCTTT.

V usage is TRBV29-1 and J usage is TRBJ2-3, with D perhaps matching TRBD1 (5 bases). The CDR3 totals 13 residues. Germline CDR1 reads SQVTM; CDR2 reads ANQGSEA. The V and J ends lost 8 bases and 4 bases respectively, with 16 bases between them. CDR3 DNA sequence: TGCAGCAAGGGGCAGCCAAACTCAGATACGCAGTATTTT. Translating it yields CSKGQPNSDTQYF.

This clonotype was picked up a small number of times. The chain carries TRBV30 and TRBJ2-1, with a weak D call TRBD2 (5 bases). This CDR3 region has 12 residues. The germline gives CDR1 GTSNPN, CDR2 SVGIG (reference sequence). Deletions cut 8 bases from V and 9 bases from J, with 17 bases between. CDR3 in amino acids: CAGGPRVAEQFF. CDR3 DNA sequence: TGTGCCGGAGGACCCAGAGTGGCTGAGCAGTTCTTC. Together with reference TRBV30 and TRBJ2-1, the CDR3 gives the full variable domain: SQTIHQWPATLVQPVGSPLSLECTVEGTSNPNLYWYRQAAGRGLQLLFYSVGIGQISSEVPQNLSASRPQDRQFILSSKKLLLSDSGFYLCAGGPRVAEQFFGPGTRLTVL.

This clonotype was seen more than once but under ten times. The gene calls are TRBV12-3 or TRBV12-4 and TRBJ2-7, with D possibly being TRBD1 or TRBD2 (5 bases each). Trimming left V 3 bases short and J 2 bases short, with 11 bases between. CDR3 size: 14 residues. The CDR3: CASSLGPPAYEQYF. CDR3 sequence (DNA): TGTGCCAGCAGTTTGGGACCACCCGCCTACGAGCAGTACTTC.

This clonotype was detected a few times. The genes are TRBV30 and TRBJ1-1, with TRBD1 matching over 7 bases. There are 13 residues in the CDR3. The germline gives CDR1 GTSNPN, CDR2 SVGIG (reference sequence). V lost 0 bases to trimming and J lost 9 bases; unmatched junction nucleotides: 7. The CDR3 loop is CAWSVQQGSKAFF. CDR3 coding DNA: TGTGCCTGGAGTGTACAACAGGGGAGTAAAGCTTTCTTT.